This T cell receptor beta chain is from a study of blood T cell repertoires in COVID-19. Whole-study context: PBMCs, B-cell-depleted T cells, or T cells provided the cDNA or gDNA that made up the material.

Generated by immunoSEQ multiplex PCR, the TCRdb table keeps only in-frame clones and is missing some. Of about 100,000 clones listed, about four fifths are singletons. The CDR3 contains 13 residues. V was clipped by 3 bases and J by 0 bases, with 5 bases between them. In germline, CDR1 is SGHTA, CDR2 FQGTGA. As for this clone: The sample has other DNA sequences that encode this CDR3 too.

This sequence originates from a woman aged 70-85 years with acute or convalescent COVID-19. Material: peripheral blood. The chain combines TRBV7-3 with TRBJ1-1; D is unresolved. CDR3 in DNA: TGTGCCAGCAGCTTGGAGTTGAACACTGAAGCTTTCTTT. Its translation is CASSLELNTEAFF.